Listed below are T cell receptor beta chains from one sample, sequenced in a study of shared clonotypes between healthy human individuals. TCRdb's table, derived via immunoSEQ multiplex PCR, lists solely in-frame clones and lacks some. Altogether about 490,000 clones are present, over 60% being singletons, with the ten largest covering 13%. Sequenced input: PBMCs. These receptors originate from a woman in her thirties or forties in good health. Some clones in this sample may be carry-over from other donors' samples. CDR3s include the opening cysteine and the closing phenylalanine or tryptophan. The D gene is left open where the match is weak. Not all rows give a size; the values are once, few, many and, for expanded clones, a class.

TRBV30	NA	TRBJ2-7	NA	TGTGCCTGGAAGATCTTCCACGAGCAGTACTTC	CAWKIFHEQYF
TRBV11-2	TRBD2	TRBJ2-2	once	TGTGCCAGCAGCTTAGGCACTAGCGACACCGGGGAGCTGTTTTTT	CASSLGTSDTGELFF
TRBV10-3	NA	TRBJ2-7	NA	TGTGCCATCAGTGAACGGTACGAGCAGTACTTC	CAISERYEQYF
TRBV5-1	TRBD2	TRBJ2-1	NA	TGCGCCAGCAGCCCTCCCACTAGCGGGATAGCTGGCGAGCAGTTCTTC	CASSPPTSGIAGEQFF
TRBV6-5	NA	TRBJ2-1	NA	TGTGCCAGCAGTTACTCGGGCGGAGGCTCCTACAATGAGCAGTTCTTC	CASSYSGGGSYNEQFF
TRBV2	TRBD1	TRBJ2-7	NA	TGTGCCAGCAGTGAAGCGGACAGGCCCTACGAGCAGTACTTC	CASSEADRPYEQYF
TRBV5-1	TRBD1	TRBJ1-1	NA	TGCGCCAGCAGCTTGGTGGGGACAGGAGTCTTATTGAACACTGAAGCTTTCTTT	CASSLVGTGVLLNTEAFF
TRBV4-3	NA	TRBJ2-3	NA	TGCGCCAGCAGCCACAACAACAGGGTTTCAGATACGCAGTATTTT	CASSHNNRVSDTQYF
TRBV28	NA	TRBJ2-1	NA	TGTGCCAGCAGTTTCCCCTGGGGTAGCTCGAGCAATGAGCAGTTCTTC	CASSFPWGSSSNEQFF
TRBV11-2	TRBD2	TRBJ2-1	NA	TGTGCCAGCAGCTTAGAGGTAGCGGGCATGCCGGGGAATGAGCAGTTCTTC	CASSLEVAGMPGNEQFF
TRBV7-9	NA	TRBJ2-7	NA	TGTGCCAGCAGACCGGACGGCCCTCAGCAGTACTTC	CASRPDGPQQYF
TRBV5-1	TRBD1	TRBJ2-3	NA	TGCGCCAGCAGCTTGGTGGGGACAGGGGCAGATACGCAGTATTTT	CASSLVGTGADTQYF
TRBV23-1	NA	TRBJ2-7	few	TGCGCCAGCAGTCAATCCCAGGCTTTGAACGAGCAGTACTTC	CASSQSQALNEQYF
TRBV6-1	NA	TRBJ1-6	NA	TGTGCCAGCAGTGAATGGGGACACCTCAGAGGTTCACCCCTCCACTTT	CASSEWGHLRGSPLHF
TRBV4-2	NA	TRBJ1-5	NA	TGTGCCAGCAGCCGCGGGGGGGATCAGCCCCAGCATTTT	CASSRGGDQPQHF
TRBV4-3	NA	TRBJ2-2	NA	TGCGCCAGCACTGGAGATCGTGGCACCGGGGAGCTGTTTTTT	CASTGDRGTGELFF
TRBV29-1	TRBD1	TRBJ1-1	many	TGCAGCGTTGGGGCATACAGGGGCATGAACACTGAAGCTTTCTTT	CSVGAYRGMNTEAFF
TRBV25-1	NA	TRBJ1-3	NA	TGTGCCAGCAGTGAAGCGGGGGCATTGGGAAACACCATATATTTT	CASSEAGALGNTIYF
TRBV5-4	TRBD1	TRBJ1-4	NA	TGTGCCAGCAGCCTCCAGGGGGTTGGAGATGAAAAACTGTTTTTT	CASSLQGVGDEKLFF
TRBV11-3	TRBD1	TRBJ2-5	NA	TGTGCCAGCTCCCGGAGCCAGGGGGAAGAGACCCAGTACTTC	CASSRSQGEETQYF
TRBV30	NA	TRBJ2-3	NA	TGTGCCTGGTCCGCAGGGGTGGCGGGGGCAGATACGCAGTATTTT	CAWSAGVAGADTQYF
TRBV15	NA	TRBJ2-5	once	TGTGCCACCCGTGATACTATGGGCGGTAGGACCCAGTACTTC	CATRDTMGGRTQYF
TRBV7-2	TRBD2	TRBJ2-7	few	TGTGCCAGCAGCATTCGGACTAGCGGGGGGTACGAGCAGTACTTC	CASSIRTSGGYEQYF
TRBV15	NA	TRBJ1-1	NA	TGTGCCACCAGCAGAGATCGGACGAACACTGAAGCTTTCTTT	CATSRDRTNTEAFF
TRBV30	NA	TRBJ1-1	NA	TGTGCCTGGGGAAGACAGCAGAACACTGAAGCTTTCTTT	CAWGRQQNTEAFF
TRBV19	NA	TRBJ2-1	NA	TGTGCCAGTAGTCCACAAGGGGCAGCGCCCTACAATGAGCAGTTCTTC	CASSPQGAAPYNEQFF
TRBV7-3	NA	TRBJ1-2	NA	TGTGCCAGCAGCTCGGGACCGTCGAGCTATGGCTACACCTTC	CASSSGPSSYGYTF
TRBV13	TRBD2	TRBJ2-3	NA	TGTGCCAGCAGCGGACTAGCGGGAGGGAGCACAGATACGCAGTATTTT	CASSGLAGGSTDTQYF
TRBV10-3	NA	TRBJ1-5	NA	TGTGCCATCAGCCGGGGTTTGGGGCAGCCCCAGCATTTT	CAISRGLGQPQHF
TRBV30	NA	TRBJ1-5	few	TGTGCCTGGAGTAGGGGCCAGCAGCCCCAGCATTTT	CAWSRGQQPQHF
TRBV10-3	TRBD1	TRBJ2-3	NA	TGTGCCATCAGTAGCGGCACAGGGGCAGATACGCAGTATTTT	CAISSGTGADTQYF
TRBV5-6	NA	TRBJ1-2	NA	TGTGCCAGCAGCTTGTATCCGAAAGGGAAGTTCGATGGCTACACCTTC	CASSLYPKGKFDGYTF
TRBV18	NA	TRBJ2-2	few	TGTGCCAGCTCACGGTCTCTCGCGAACACCGGGGAGCTGTTTTTT	CASSRSLANTGELFF
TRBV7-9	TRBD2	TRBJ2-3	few	TGTGCCAGCGCGCGTCGGGCCGGACTAGCATTGGATACGCAGTATTTT	CASARRAGLALDTQYF
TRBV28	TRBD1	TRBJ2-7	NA	TGTGCCAGCAGTCTGGGAGGGACAGGGGGCGTTTACGAGCAGTACTTC	CASSLGGTGGVYEQYF
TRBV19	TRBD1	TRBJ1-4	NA	TGTGCCAGTAGTTTCCGACAGGGACTTCATGAAAAACTGTTTTTT	CASSFRQGLHEKLFF
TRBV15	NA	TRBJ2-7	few	TGTGCCACCAGCAGAGGAGGGTACTCCTACGAGCAGTACTTC	CATSRGGYSYEQYF
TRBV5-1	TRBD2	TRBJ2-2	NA	TGCGCCAGCAGCGAGGGACTAGCGGGAGTCACCGGGGAGCTGTTTTTT	CASSEGLAGVTGELFF
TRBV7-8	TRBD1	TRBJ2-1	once	TGTGCCACCCTTCAGGGGACAGGGGACTACAATGAGCAGTTCTTC	CATLQGTGDYNEQFF
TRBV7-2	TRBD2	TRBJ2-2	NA	TGTGCCAGCAGCTCAAGCGGGGCTAGCGTTAACACCGGGGAGCTGTTTTTT	CASSSSGASVNTGELFF